This T cell receptor beta chain was sequenced for a study of cytomegalovirus exposure and HLA in healthy donors. This CDR3 spans 12 amino acids. With 6 bases clipped from V and 7 bases from J, the junction kept 6 bases outside the gene matches. Germline loops: CDR1 MNHEY, CDR2 SVGAGI. PCR was performed using 60 Vbeta and 13 Jbeta primers. Repertoires were generated with immunoSEQ multiplex PCR, while TCRdb's copy carries only in-frame clones and drops some. In the table there are about 210,000 clones, over 80% of which are singletons. The source of this sequence is a woman in her forties or fifties in good health and CMV-seropositive. The rearrangement links TRBV6-5 to TRBJ2-7; TRBD1 matches at 7 bases. The sample consisted of PBMCs. CDR3 residues: CASRTGLLEQYF. The CDR3 nucleotides are TGTGCCAGCAGGACAGGGCTATTGGAGCAGTACTTC.